This TCR beta chain was retrieved from a study of blood T cell repertoires in COVID-19. Study overall: Acute and convalescent COVID-19 specimens originated in the United States, Italy and Spain.

This clone was observed a few times. This CDR3 is 14 amino acids long. Looked up from germline, CDR1 is SGHAT and CDR2 is FQDESV (reference sequence). Losses at the gene ends were 5 bases for V and 7 bases for J; bases not matched to a gene: 6. Generated by immunoSEQ multiplex PCR, the TCRdb table keeps only in-frame clones and is missing some. Of around 250,000 clones in the sample, around 90% are singletons; the top ten hold around 3.1%. The cohort comprised adults aged 18 to 89 years residing in approximately 25 US areas. Individuals in the exposed group had encountered a COVID-19 case within 2 weeks preceding study entry.

This receptor was identified in a woman in her thirties or forties who had been exposed to COVID-19. This chain connects TRBV11-1 to TRBJ2-1, with 9 bases that match TRBD1. The sample taken for sequencing was PBMCs or T cells enriched from blood (not recorded which). CDR3 sequence: CASSTGTGRNEQFF. As DNA, the CDR3 is TGTGCCAGCAGCACGGGGACAGGGAGGAATGAGCAGTTCTTC.